Listed here are 27 T cell receptor beta chains from one sample, sequenced in a study of blood T cell repertoires in COVID-19. Repertoires were generated with immunoSEQ multiplex PCR, while TCRdb's copy carries only in-frame clones and drops some. There are 150,000 to 180,000 clones in the sample; about 80% occur only once, and 25% to 30% lies in the top ten. Material for sequencing was peripheral blood. These TCRs come from a woman aged 60-70 years with acute or convalescent COVID-19.

This chain uses TRBV24-1 with TRBJ1-1, with D hard to call. Germline V gene data show CDR1 as KGHDR and CDR2 as SFDVKD. Trimming cost V 0 bases and J 5 bases, with 9 bases left between them. The CDR3 spans 14 residues. In nucleotides, the CDR3 is TGTGCCACCAGTGATTTGGATAACGGGACTGAAGCTTTCTTT. It translates to CATSDLDNGTEAFF.

The gene calls are TRBV3-1 (or the pseudogene TRBV3-2) and TRBJ2-1, with D tentatively TRBD2 (6 bases). The CDR3 sequence is 15 residues long. V was clipped by 0 bases and J by 0 bases, with 6 bases between them. The V gene's germline CDR1 is LGHDT and CDR2 YNNKEL (reference sequence). CDR3 sequence: CASSQDGSSYNEQFF. The CDR3 bases are TGTGCCAGCAGCCAAGACGGGAGCTCCTACAATGAGCAGTTCTTC.

The rearrangement links TRBV5-1 to TRBJ2-5; 7 bases line up with TRBD1. V trimming: 1 base; J trimming: 2 bases; junction bases outside the gene matches: 5. Germline CDR1 reads SGHRS; CDR2 reads YFSETQ. The length of the CDR3 is 15 residues. The CDR3 region is CASSLTGAIQETQYF. CDR3 sequence (DNA): TGCGCCAGCAGCTTGACAGGGGCGATACAAGAGACCCAGTACTTC.

J is TRBJ2-1 and V is TRBV7-3; 10 positions match TRBD1. V trimming: 5 bases; J trimming: 2 bases; junction bases outside the gene matches: 3. Per the germline V gene, CDR1 is SGHTA and CDR2 is FQGTGA. The CDR3 runs 15 residues. In DNA form, the CDR3 reads TGTGCCAGCAGCCGGGACAGGGGTCCCTACAATGAGCAGTTCTTC. This translates into CASSRDRGPYNEQFF.

This clone has only a few counts. The J gene is TRBJ1-2, the V gene TRBV3-1 (or the pseudogene TRBV3-2); TRBD1 aligns across 9 bases. V lost 4 bases and J lost 8; bases outside the gene matches: 2. The CDR3 loop spans 12 amino acids. Germline V gives CDR1 LGHDT, CDR2 YNNKEL (reference sequence). CDR3 sequence reads: CASSRGQGGYTF. CDR3 nucleotides: TGTGCCAGCAGCCGGGGACAGGGCGGCTACACCTTC.

The chain uses TRBV29-1 and TRBJ2-7; 9 nucleotides agree with TRBD1. Germline V gene sequence: CDR1 SQVTM, CDR2 ANQGSEA. The CDR3 covers 14 residues. V lost 5 bases and J lost 3; bases outside the gene matches: 8. The CDR3 DNA sequence: TGCAGCGTTCTTACGGGACAGGGCCTCTACGAGCAGTACTTC. The encoded protein is CSVLTGQGLYEQYF.

The chain recombines TRBV15 with TRBJ1-3; TRBD1 is a possible D gene (5 bases). The CDR3 spans 20 residues. Germline V gene data show CDR1 as LNHNV and CDR2 as YYDKDF (reference sequence). The germline V and J ends were trimmed by 5 bases and 0 bases, with 26 bases remaining between them. Here the CDR3 reads CATSPQRGHHHPSSGNTIYF. CDR3 nucleotides: TGTGCCACCAGCCCTCAACGAGGACACCACCACCCTAGCTCTGGAAACACCATATATTTT.

The V gene is TRBV7-3, the J gene TRBJ2-5; a possible D gene is TRBD1 (7 bases). The V and J ends lost 2 bases and 7 bases respectively, with 17 bases between them. This CDR3 is 15 amino acids long. From germline, CDR1 is SGHTA and CDR2 FQGTGA. The CDR3 DNA is TGTGCCAGCAGCTTAGGGACAGCGCTGGGGGGGACCCAGTACTTC. It specifies CASSLGTALGGTQYF.

The chain uses TRBV5-1 and TRBJ1-6, with TRBD1 matching 7 bases. J was trimmed by 7 bases and V by 7 bases; bases with no gene match: 8. Germline-derived CDR1 and CDR2 are SGHRS and YFSETQ. The CDR3 is 14 residues long. As DNA, the CDR3 is TGCGCCAGCTGCCCGGGACAGCTGAATTCACCCCTCCACTTT. It yields the protein CASCPGQLNSPLHF. Full variable domain (rest looked up from reference TRBV5-1 and TRBJ1-6): KAGVTQTPRYLIKTRGQQVTLSCSPISGHRSVSWYQQTPGQGLQFLFEYFSETQRNKGNFPGRFSGRQFSNSRSEMNVSTLELGDSALYLCASCPGQLNSPLHFGNGTRLTVT.

The chain carries TRBV6-6 and TRBJ2-1; D is possibly TRBD1 (6 bases). Per germline, CDR1 MNHNY and CDR2 SVGAGI (reference sequence). V lost 7 bases and J lost 4, with 11 bases in between. This CDR3 has 13 residues. The CDR3 region is CASTERGYNEQFF. CDR3 DNA: TGTGCCAGCACCGAGAGGGGGTACAATGAGCAGTTCTTC.

The chain employs TRBV9 and TRBJ2-2; D is unresolved. This CDR3 is 14 amino acids long. From germline, CDR1 is SGDLS and CDR2 YYNGEE. Between the trimmed V and J ends, which lost 4 bases and 4 bases, there was a span of 11 bases. DNA of the CDR3: TGTGCCAGCAGCCCTCCAGGTGGCACCGGGGAGCTGTTTTTT. Protein: CASSPPGGTGELFF.

This rearrangement joins TRBV7-9 to TRBJ2-2, with 7 bases aligning to TRBD2. Unmatched junction bases numbered 12, after V lost 5 bases and J lost 6 bases. The CDR3 covers 16 residues. The V gene's germline CDR1 is SEHNR and CDR2 FQNEAQ (reference sequence). CDR3 residues: CASSPSGQGGAGELFF. CDR3 bases: TGTGCCAGCAGCCCCTCAGGGCAGGGAGGGGCCGGGGAGCTGTTTTTT.

The rearrangement joins TRBV5-1 to TRBJ1-4; 9 nucleotides match TRBD1. Germline lookup yields CDR1 SGHRS and CDR2 YFSETQ. Trimming removed 4 bases from V and 1 base from J; junction bases left unmatched: 5. The CDR3 has 16 amino acids. The CDR3 region has the DNA TGCGCCAGCAGCGTTGGGACAGGGATAACTAATGAAAAACTGTTTTTT. It encodes CASSVGTGITNEKLFF.

This clone was found a few times. Other DNA sequences in the same sample also yield this CDR3. The chain is built from TRBV12-3 or TRBV12-4 and TRBJ1-6, with D perhaps TRBD1 (5 bases). This CDR3 is built from 13 residues. V shed 3 bases and J shed 10 bases, with 10 bases lying between them. Written as DNA, the CDR3 is TGTGCCAGCAGTTTGGGTGGGGGGTCACCCCTCCACTTT. Encoded protein: CASSLGGGSPLHF.

The chain combines TRBV4-1 with TRBJ1-6, with 7 positions matching TRBD1. Germline V gene lookup returns CDR1 MGHRA and CDR2 YSYEKL. This CDR3 is 19 amino acids long. Trimming took 2 bases from V and 4 from J; bases not matched to a gene: 14. The CDR3, as DNA: TGCGCCAGCAGCCAAACCCGGGACAGCCTAAACTTTTATAATTCACCCCTCCACTTT. Residues: CASSQTRDSLNFYNSPLHF.

The chain employs TRBV30 and TRBJ1-3, with D maybe TRBD1 (5 bases). This CDR3 is 15 amino acids long. CDR1 GTSNPN and CDR2 SVGIG come from the germline V gene (reference sequence). The V end was cut by 0 bases, the J end by 2 bases, with 11 bases between. CDR3: CAWSVGRGAGNTIYF. CDR3 DNA sequence: TGTGCCTGGAGTGTGGGGAGGGGTGCTGGAAACACCATATATTTT.

The V call is TRBV27, the J call TRBJ1-2; 9 positions agree with TRBD1. Germline V gene data show CDR1 as MNHEY and CDR2 as SMNVEV (reference sequence). This CDR3 comprises 14 residues. V lost 4 bases and J lost 3; bases outside the gene matches: 3. The CDR3 is CASSSGTGHYGYTF. CDR3 bases: TGTGCCAGCAGTTCCGGGACAGGGCACTATGGCTACACCTTC.

The rearrangement links TRBV25-1 to TRBJ1-2; the D gene is possibly TRBD1 (6 bases). Germline CDR1 is MGHDK and CDR2 is SYGVNS. The CDR3 length is 14 residues. V dropped 2 bases and J dropped 6 bases, with 13 bases sitting between them. The CDR3 loop reads CASSEPQGRNGYTF. Here the CDR3 DNA reads TGTGCCAGCAGTGAACCACAGGGAAGGAATGGCTACACCTTC.

This chain connects TRBV2 to TRBJ1-5; TRBD1 aligns across 9 bases. Germline loops: CDR1 SNHLY, CDR2 FYNNEI. J was trimmed by 6 bases and V by 5 bases; bases with no gene match: 8. The CDR3 runs to 15 residues. The CDR3 region is CASSPTGGVSQPQHF. For the CDR3, the DNA is TGTGCCAGCAGTCCTACAGGGGGCGTAAGTCAGCCCCAGCATTTT.

The chain combines TRBV5-8 with TRBJ2-7; D is unclear. Trimming cost V 0 bases and J 6 bases, with 10 bases left between them. Germline lookup yields CDR1 SGHTS and CDR2 YDEGEE. This CDR3 is 13 amino acids long. The CDR3 loop reads CASSLGAGIEQYV. CDR3 in DNA: TGTGCCAGCAGCTTGGGGGCAGGTATCGAGCAGTACGTC.

The V and J genes are TRBV19 and TRBJ2-7, with a possible D match to TRBD2 (6 bases). The V gene lost 3 bases and the J gene lost 7 bases, with 16 bases spanning the gap. This CDR3 is built from 14 residues. From germline, CDR1 is LNHDA and CDR2 SQIVND (reference sequence). In DNA, the CDR3 is TGTGCCAGTAGTATGCAGGACGGGGCGGGGGAGCAGTACTTC. Translation: CASSMQDGAGEQYF.

This chain connects TRBV6-6 to TRBJ2-1; 8 nucleotides align to TRBD1. Germline V CDR1 and CDR2: MNHNY, SVGAGI (reference sequence). V lost 2 bases to trimming and J lost 8 bases; unmatched junction nucleotides: 8. This CDR3 has 15 residues. As DNA, the CDR3 is TGTGCCAGCAGTTACCCCGGACAGGGAAGGTATGAGCAGTTCTTC. Amino acids: CASSYPGQGRYEQFF.

The chain joins TRBV19 to TRBJ2-3; 8 nucleotides match TRBD1. The V segment lost 6 bases and the J segment 4 bases; nucleotides outside the gene matches: 9. Per the germline V gene, CDR1 is LNHDA and CDR2 is SQIVND (reference sequence). The CDR3 is made up of 15 amino acids. CDR3 loop: CASRLGGQGPDTQYF. CDR3 nucleotides: TGTGCCAGTAGGCTCGGCGGACAGGGACCAGATACGCAGTATTTT.

The rearrangement joins TRBV30 to TRBJ1-2, with D hard to call. The V gene's germline CDR1 is GTSNPN and CDR2 SVGIG (reference sequence). This CDR3 has 11 residues. With 0 bases removed from V and 6 bases from J, the gap between germline ends came to 5 bases. CDR3 coding DNA: TGTGCCTGGAGTGTACTGGATGGCTACACCTTC. Protein: CAWSVLDGYTF.

The J gene is TRBJ1-5, the V gene TRBV6-5, with 8 bases fitting TRBD1. The germline V gene encodes CDR1 MNHEY and CDR2 SVGAGI. The CDR3 has 14 amino acids. The ends lost 6 bases at V and 7 bases at J; junction bases unmatched: 8. CDR3 residues: CASSNGQGEQPQHF. The CDR3 DNA is TGTGCCAGCAGCAACGGACAGGGAGAACAGCCCCAGCATTTT.

This clone turned up a few times. The V gene is TRBV7-2, the J gene TRBJ1-5; D uncertain. The CDR3 totals 13 residues. Germline V gives CDR1 SGHTA, CDR2 FQGNSA. V lost 3 bases, J lost 7 bases, and 10 bases lay in between. This CDR3 is CASSFGVAQPQHF. The DNA of the CDR3 is TGTGCCAGCAGCTTCGGGGTGGCACAGCCCCAGCATTTT.

This chain links TRBV7-6 with TRBJ2-5, with TRBD2 matching 13 bases. V gave up 3 bases and J gave up 4 bases; unmatched junction bases: 5. The CDR3 contains 16 residues. Germline lookup yields CDR1 SGHVS and CDR2 FNYEAQ. DNA for the CDR3: TGTGCCAGCAGCTTTACTAGCGGGGGGGCAAGAGAGACCCAGTACTTC. This gives the protein CASSFTSGGARETQYF.